Listed below are T cell receptor beta chains from one sample, sequenced in a study of blood T cell repertoires in COVID-19. TCRdb keeps only in-frame clones here, not all; method: immunoSEQ multiplex PCR. The table has around 200,000 clones, around 83% seen once; the top ten hold roughly 2.9%. Sequencing was carried out using peripheral blood. All receptors come from a man over 45 with active or convalescent COVID-19. CDR3s include the opening cysteine and the closing phenylalanine or tryptophan. D genes are given only for firm matches. Some rows have no size entry. The others give once, few or many, or a class for an expanded clone.

size	J	V	D	CDR3	DNA
-	TRBJ1-2	TRBV4-3	TRBD1	CASSQQTGTANYGYTF	TGCGCCAGCAGCCAGCAAACCGGGACAGCTAACTATGGCTACACCTTC
many	TRBJ2-1	TRBV19	-	CASSIFSDEQFF	TGTGCCAGTAGTATCTTTAGCGATGAGCAGTTCTTC
-	TRBJ2-5	TRBV6-2/TRBV6-3	TRBD2	CASSAGTSGALETQYF	TGTGCCAGCAGCGCCGGGACTAGTGGGGCTCTGGAGACCCAGTACTTC
-	TRBJ1-2	TRBV7-9	-	CASSFTGGYGYTF	TGTGCCAGCAGCTTCACCGGTGGCTATGGCTACACCTTC
-	TRBJ1-3	TRBV27	-	CASRPTGFGNTIYF	TGTGCCAGCAGACCAACAGGTTTTGGAAACACCATATATTTT
few	TRBJ2-5	TRBV27	-	CASGSHPGGTQYF	TGTGCCAGCGGTTCTCATCCCGGGGGGACCCAGTACTTC
-	TRBJ1-4	TRBV24-1	-	CATSDGGTSGEKLFF	TGTGCCACCAGTGATGGTGGGACATCAGGGGAAAAACTGTTTTTT
-	TRBJ1-3	TRBV9	-	CASSVNPQGSGNTIYF	TGTGCCAGCAGCGTTAACCCACAGGGCTCTGGAAACACCATATATTTT
-	TRBJ2-1	TRBV28	TRBD2	CASSPGLAGGPGQFF	TGTGCCAGCAGCCCGGGACTAGCGGGAGGGCCGGGGCAGTTCTTC
-	TRBJ1-6	TRBV4-1	-	CASSQALQGNSPLHF	TGCGCCAGCAGCCAAGCGTTGCAGGGGAATTCACCCCTCCACTTT
-	TRBJ2-7	TRBV2	-	CASSLDTYEQYF	TGTGCCAGCAGCTTGGACACCTACGAGCAGTACTTC
-	TRBJ1-2	TRBV15	TRBD1	CATKSPGQGNGYTF	TGTGCCACCAAAAGTCCGGGACAGGGCAATGGCTACACCTTC
once	TRBJ1-5	TRBV9	-	CASSPSQHF	TGTGCCAGCAGTCCGTCCCAGCATTTT
-	TRBJ2-1	TRBV7-2	TRBD2	CASSPSPGGGFF	TGTGCCAGCAGCCCTTCCCCCGGGGGGGGGTTCTTC
once	TRBJ2-7	TRBV30	-	CAWRRPGGPPGEQYF	TGTGCCTGGAGACGGCCCGGGGGACCCCCGGGGGAGCAGTACTTC
-	TRBJ1-1	TRBV5-1	-	CASSIRQGIRTEAFF	TGCGCCAGCAGCATTCGGCAGGGGATACGAACTGAAGCTTTCTTT
-	TRBJ1-5	TRBV6-6	-	CASSLRGLQPQHF	TGTGCCAGCAGCCTCAGAGGTTTACAGCCCCAGCATTTT
-	TRBJ1-1	TRBV19	-	CASSITGYTEAFF	TGTGCCAGTAGTATAACAGGGTACACTGAAGCTTTCTTT
-	TRBJ2-3	TRBV7-2	TRBD2	CASSFGSSGGATDTQYF	TGTGCCAGCAGCTTTGGGTCGAGCGGGGGGGCCACAGATACGCAGTATTTT
-	TRBJ2-7	TRBV7-2	TRBD2	CASSLSSGSSYEQYF	TGTGCCAGCAGCTTATCTAGCGGAAGCTCCTACGAGCAGTACTTC
few	TRBJ1-1	TRBV2	-	CASRELNTEAFF	TGTGCCAGCAGGGAACTTAACACTGAAGCTTTCTTT
-	TRBJ2-7	TRBV6-5	-	CASSGRGVIYEQYF	TGTGCCAGCAGCGGCAGGGGCGTAATCTACGAGCAGTACTTC
-	TRBJ1-2	TRBV27	TRBD1	CASTSTGRRLGYTF	TGTGCCAGCACCTCGACAGGGCGCCGGTTAGGCTACACCTTC
-	TRBJ2-1	TRBV5-6	TRBD2	CASPLAGGYNEQFF	TGTGCCAGCCCACTAGCGGGAGGCTACAATGAGCAGTTCTTC
-	TRBJ1-2	TRBV14	TRBD1	CASSLDRVFGYTF	TGTGCCAGCAGCCTGGACAGGGTATTCGGCTACACCTTC
few	TRBJ1-2	TRBV5-6	-	CASRRPRGGYTF	TGTGCCAGCAGACGACCCCGGGGTGGCTACACCTTC
-	TRBJ2-7	TRBV30	-	CAWSGFNREQYF	TGTGCCTGGAGTGGGTTTAACAGGGAGCAGTACTTC
-	TRBJ1-4	TRBV2	-	CASSEPNGNNEKLFF	TGTGCCAGCAGTGAACCGAACGGTAATAATGAAAAACTGTTTTTT
-	TRBJ2-7	TRBV30	-	CAWSVGSSYEQYF	TGTGCCTGGAGTGTAGGGAGCTCCTACGAGCAGTACTTC
-	TRBJ1-1	TRBV5-1	TRBD1	CASSETTGGTEAFF	TGCGCCAGCAGCGAGACTACAGGGGGCACTGAAGCTTTCTTT
-	TRBJ2-5	TRBV6-6	TRBD1	CASSYRGPPTQTQYF	TGTGCCAGCAGTTACAGGGGGCCACCGACTCAGACCCAGTACTTC
-	TRBJ1-2	TRBV19	-	CASRGQTLYGYTF	TGTGCCAGTAGAGGACAGACCTTATATGGCTACACCTTC
once	TRBJ2-3	TRBV25-1	-	CASSRSGARLLTDTQYF	TGTGCCAGCAGTCGCAGCGGAGCCCGTTTACTCACAGATACGCAGTATTTT
-	TRBJ1-6	TRBV5-1	-	CASSLEAENSPLHF	TGCGCCAGCAGCTTGGAGGCGGAGAATTCACCCCTCCACTTT
-	TRBJ1-2	TRBV4-1	-	CASSQEPYEGGRGYTF	TGCGCCAGCAGCCAAGAACCGTACGAAGGGGGACGGGGCTACACCTTC
once	TRBJ1-1	TRBV20-1	-	CSASRGTEAFF	TGCAGTGCTAGCAGAGGGACTGAAGCTTTCTTT
-	TRBJ2-1	TRBV19	-	CASSIPRSDEQFF	TGTGCCAGTAGTATCCCTCGGTCGGATGAGCAGTTCTTC
-	TRBJ2-3	TRBV28	-	CASSGDTSSERTDTQYF	TGTGCCAGCAGTGGGGATACTAGCAGCGAGCGCACAGATACGCAGTATTTT
-	TRBJ1-1	TRBV19	-	CASSMGLLNTEAFF	TGTGCCAGTAGTATGGGACTTCTGAACACTGAAGCTTTCTTT
few	TRBJ2-6	TRBV5-6	-	CASSLVGARERANVLTF	TGTGCCAGCAGCTTGGTAGGGGCCCGAGAGAGGGCCAACGTCCTGACTTTC
few	TRBJ2-5	TRBV29-1	-	CSVNAGAETQYF	TGCAGCGTAAATGCTGGGGCGGAGACCCAGTACTTC
-	TRBJ2-6	TRBV5-1	-	CASRGVAGANVLTF	TGCGCCAGCAGGGGAGTGGCTGGGGCCAACGTCCTGACTTTC
-	TRBJ1-4	TRBV27	-	CASSCPPRGVGEKLFF	TGTGCCAGCAGTTGCCCCCCCAGGGGCGTTGGGGAAAAACTGTTTTTT
-	TRBJ2-5	TRBV7-6	TRBD2	CASSLGPLAGGKETQYF	TGTGCCAGCAGCTTAGGGCCGCTAGCGGGCGGCAAAGAGACCCAGTACTTC
-	TRBJ2-1	TRBV28	TRBD2	CASRPLAGVYNEQFF	TGTGCCAGCAGACCCCTAGCGGGAGTCTACAATGAGCAGTTCTTC